This T cell receptor beta chain was sequenced in a study of identical twins. Germline loops: CDR1 ENHRY, CDR2 SYGVKD. Trimming shortened V by 6 bases and J by 0 bases, and 14 bases separated the two germline ends. This CDR3 has 16 residues. Through template switching, a universal primer site was introduced, and the cDNA contained unique molecular identifiers. TCRdb reanalysed the 5' RACE reads using MiXCR and keeps one entry per CDR3 protein. The table shows about 890,000 distinct CDR3 sequences, with 9% to 15% occurring only once. This clonotype was recorded a few times. Its antigen is undetermined. Healthy Caucasian individuals made up all the donors. Study results and limitations: For zero-insertion analyses, partial confounding could come from invariant MAIT and iNKT cells.

In addition, the sample was reused for a study of yellow fever vaccine responses in identical twins. That source notes: Twin vaccine T cell responses reportedly seemed partly convergent, partly personalized.

The receptor comes from a woman between 18 and 30 years old in good health. The sequenced material came from PBMCs. The chain carries TRBV10-3 and TRBJ2-2; TRBD2 might be the D (5 bases). CDR3 loop: CAISSGGVANTGELFF. For the CDR3, the DNA is TGTGCCATCAGCTCTGGAGGCGTCGCGAACACCGGGGAGCTGTTTTTT.